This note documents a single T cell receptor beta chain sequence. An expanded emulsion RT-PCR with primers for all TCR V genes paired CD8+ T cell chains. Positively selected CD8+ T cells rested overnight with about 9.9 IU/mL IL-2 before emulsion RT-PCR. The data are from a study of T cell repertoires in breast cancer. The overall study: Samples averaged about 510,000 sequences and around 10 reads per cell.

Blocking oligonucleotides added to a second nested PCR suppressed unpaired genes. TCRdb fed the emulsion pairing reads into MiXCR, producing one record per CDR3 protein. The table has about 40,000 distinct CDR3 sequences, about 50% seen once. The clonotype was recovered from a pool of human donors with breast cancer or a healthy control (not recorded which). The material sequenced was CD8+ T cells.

This chain's CDR3 is CASSWNTEAFF. CDR3 DNA sequence: TGTGCCAGCAGCTGGAACACTGAAGCTTTCTTT. The gene calls are TRBV7-2 and TRBJ1-1; D is unclear. The CDR3 loop spans 11 amino acids. V lost 4 bases and J 1 base, leaving 1 base between the germline ends. In germline, CDR1 is SGHTA, CDR2 FQGNSA.